Sequencing of this T cell receptor beta chain was carried out in a study of OX40 agonist ivuxolimab in advanced cancers. Study information: Patients received the agonistic anti-OX40 (CD134) antibody ivuxolimab.

A single count supports this clone. Produced via immunoSEQ multiplex PCR; TCRdb's table is partial and in-frame only. Among several thousand clones listed, roughly 90% were seen once. Blood specimens came from baseline, cycle 4 day 1, and cycle 7 day 1. The CDR3 extends over 16 amino acids. V trimming: 2 bases; J trimming: 2 bases; junction bases outside the gene matches: 1. Germline V gene data show CDR1 as SGHNT and CDR2 as YENEEA. The rearrangement joins TRBV11-3 to TRBJ2-2, with 11 bases lining up with TRBD2. Sample: CD4+ or CD8+ T cells sorted from blood, taken in a trial of the OX40 agonist ivuxolimab. This sequence originates from an adult with an advanced solid tumor such as melanoma, head and neck, liver or kidney cancer. CDR3 sequence (DNA): TGTGCCAGCAGCTTAACTAGCGGGAGTAACACCGGGGAGCTGTTTTTT. Translating it yields CASSLTSGSNTGELFF.